Below are 24 T cell receptor beta chains sequenced from a single sample in a study of radiation and T cells in renal cell carcinoma. Repertoires were generated with immunoSEQ multiplex PCR, while TCRdb's copy carries only in-frame clones and drops some. The sample lists some 14,000 clones; around 65% were seen once. The treatment is: 15 Gy SBRT to primary tumor, nephrectomy 4 weeks later. This material consisted of tumor tissue, taken from a patient whose treatment included radiotherapy and nephrectomy. Receptors were obtained from an older woman with renal cell carcinoma.

The V gene is TRBV19, the J gene TRBJ1-1, with D perhaps matching TRBD1 (5 bases). The CDR3 is made up of 15 amino acids. Germline CDR1 LNHDA, CDR2 SQIVND (reference sequence). V was cut by 4 bases and J by 0 bases, with 12 bases left in between. The CDR3 region has the DNA TGTGCCAGTAGTAGGGGGACGTTCATGAACACTGAAGCTTTCTTT. Translation gives CASSRGTFMNTEAFF.

The CDR3 nucleotides read TGTGCCAGCAAAGGGAGCTCTGGGGCCAACGTCCTGACTTTC. Amino acid sequence: CASKGSSGANVLTF. This sequence joins TRBV7-9 and TRBJ2-6; perhaps TRBD2 as D (5 bases). Germline assignment: CDR1 SEHNR and CDR2 FQNEAQ (reference sequence). The germline V and J ends were trimmed by 7 bases and 0 bases, with 7 bases remaining between them. The CDR3 covers 14 residues.

This clone was observed a single time. The chain joins TRBV7-2 to TRBJ2-2, with 11 bases that match TRBD1. Germline V CDR1 and CDR2: SGHTA, FQGNSA. V was clipped by 5 bases and J by 6 bases; unmatched bases: 11. The CDR3 spans 17 residues. The CDR3 region has the DNA TGTGCCAGCAGCCAAGATCGAGGACAGGGGGCGTCCGGGGAGCTGTTTTTT. Its protein is CASSQDRGQGASGELFF.

This clone was seen a single time. The genes are TRBV5-4 and TRBJ2-1; 11 bases match TRBD1. Germline trimming cut 4 bases from V and 4 bases from J; bases unmatched to any gene: 4. This CDR3 is built from 15 residues. Germline V gene data show CDR1 as SGHNT and CDR2 as YYREEE (reference sequence). CDR3 in amino acids: CASSRGQGAYNEQFF. DNA for the CDR3: TGTGCCAGCAGCCGTGGACAGGGGGCGTACAATGAGCAGTTCTTC. Full variable domain (rest looked up from reference TRBV5-4 and TRBJ2-1): ETGVTQSPTHLIKTRGQQVTLRCSSQSGHNTVSWYQQALGQGPQFIFQYYREEENGRGNFPPRFSGLQFPNYSSELNVNALELDDSALYLCASSRGQGAYNEQFFGPGTRLTVL.

V usage is TRBV19 and J usage is TRBJ1-5; D possibly corresponds to TRBD1 (6 bases). The CDR3 runs to 15 residues. V lost 4 bases to trimming and J lost 6 bases, with 16 bases between them. The germline V gene has CDR1 LNHDA and CDR2 SQIVND (reference sequence). Here the CDR3 reads CASSKEGGLGQPQHF. In nucleotides, the CDR3 is TGTGCCAGTAGTAAAGAGGGGGGGCTGGGTCAGCCCCAGCATTTT.

This chain connects TRBV6-5 to TRBJ1-2; TRBD1 matches 9 bases. The CDR3 extends over 13 amino acids. V was pared by 2 bases and J by 14 bases, with 9 bases of the junction left unmatched. Germline V gives CDR1 MNHEY, CDR2 SVGAGI. The CDR3 reads CASSYQGQGGRTF. For the CDR3, the DNA is TGTGCCAGCAGTTACCAGGGACAGGGAGGGAGGACCTTC.

The V gene is TRBV25-1, the J gene TRBJ2-3, with D unresolved. Trimming took 6 bases from V and 2 from J, leaving 9 bases between them. The CDR3 length is 13 residues. CDR1 is MGHDK, CDR2 SYGVNS, per germline. CDR3 nucleotides: TGTGCCAGCAGACTATCTCTCACAGATACGCAGTATTTT. Its translation is CASRLSLTDTQYF.

J is TRBJ2-1 and V is TRBV15; 10 nucleotides agree with TRBD2. The CDR3 covers 15 residues. Germline values: CDR1 LNHNV, CDR2 YYDKDF (reference sequence). The trim removed 5 bases at V and 8 bases at J, leaving 9 bases unmatched. Here the CDR3 DNA reads TGTGCCACCAGCCCTCTAGCGGGGGCGCCTTATGAGCAGTTCTTC. Translation gives CATSPLAGAPYEQFF.

This chain links TRBV7-9 with TRBJ1-1; TRBD1 aligns across 8 bases. The V and J ends lost 4 bases and 1 base, in that order; junction bases with no gene match: 2. Germline V gene lookup returns CDR1 SEHNR and CDR2 FQNEAQ (reference sequence). This CDR3 is 14 amino acids long. This CDR3 reads CASSSQGENTEAFF. The CDR3 bases are TGTGCCAGCAGCTCACAGGGGGAGAACACTGAAGCTTTCTTT.

The rearrangement joins TRBV4-1 to TRBJ1-2, with D tentatively TRBD1 (5 bases). Germline V gene data show CDR1 as MGHRA and CDR2 as YSYEKL. The CDR3 length is 14 residues. V was shortened by 1 base and J by 8 bases, with 14 bases between the two germline ends. The CDR3 nucleotides are TGCGCCAGCAGCCAAGTGGCCAGGGTGGGGGGCTACACCTTC. As protein: CASSQVARVGGYTF.

The rearrangement joins TRBV5-8 to TRBJ1-6; 7 bases line up with TRBD1. The CDR3 length is 14 residues. The ends lost 5 bases at V and 5 bases at J; junction bases unmatched: 4. The germline V gene has CDR1 SGHTS and CDR2 YDEGEE. The CDR3 DNA reads as TGTGCCAGCAGTAGGCAGGGGGATAATTCACCCCTCCACTTT. Its translation: CASSRQGDNSPLHF.

The chain carries TRBV2 and TRBJ2-5; TRBD1 agrees at 10 bases. The germline V gene has CDR1 SNHLY and CDR2 FYNNEI. The CDR3 runs to 15 residues. The junction had 9 bases not matched to a gene; V was cut back by 5 bases and J by 6 bases. The CDR3 loop is CASSLSGTGEKTQYF. The CDR3 region has the DNA TGTGCCAGCAGTCTTTCGGGGACAGGGGAAAAGACCCAGTACTTC. Full variable domain (rest looked up from reference TRBV2 and TRBJ2-5): EPEVTQTPSHQVTQMGQEVILRCVPISNHLYFYWYRQILGQKVEFLVSFYNNEISEKSEIFDDQFSVERPDGSNFTLKIRSTKLEDSAMYFCASSLSGTGEKTQYFGPGTRLLVL.

This chain uses TRBV5-6 with TRBJ2-3; 7 nucleotides agree with TRBD1. Losses at the gene ends were 4 bases for V and 6 bases for J; bases not matched to a gene: 5. The CDR3 loop spans 13 amino acids. The germline CDR1 and CDR2 sequences are SGHDT and YYEEEE. The CDR3 loop reads CASSGLTGDTQYF. The CDR3 region has the DNA TGTGCCAGCAGCGGTCTGACAGGGGATACGCAGTATTTT. Based on the CDR3 plus reference TRBV5-6 and TRBJ2-3, the full variable domain is DAGVTQSPTHLIKTRGQQVTLRCSPKSGHDTVSWYQQALGQGPQFIFQYYEEEERQRGNFPDRFSGHQFPNYSSELNVNALLLGDSALYLCASSGLTGDTQYFGPGTRLTVL.

This clone came up once. The chain uses TRBV10-3 and TRBJ2-7, with D unresolved. The CDR3 has 11 amino acids. The germline V and J ends were trimmed by 10 bases and 3 bases, with 10 bases remaining between them. Germline CDR1 and CDR2: ENHRY and SYGVKD. The CDR3 DNA sequence: TGTGCCACCGGAATTGGCTACGAGCAGTACTTC. The encoded protein is CATGIGYEQYF.

The chain links TRBV7-9 to TRBJ2-1, with 7 nucleotides matching TRBD2. The CDR3 extends over 16 amino acids. Germline assignment: CDR1 SEHNR and CDR2 FQNEAQ (reference sequence). Trimming took 5 bases from V and 6 from J; bases not matched to a gene: 13. CDR3 sequence (DNA): TGTGCCAGCAGCCATTTCGGACTAGGAGGCTTCAATGAGCAGTTCTTC. Protein: CASSHFGLGGFNEQFF.

The rearrangement uses TRBV6-5 and TRBJ1-2; 9 bases line up with TRBD1. The germline V gene encodes CDR1 MNHEY and CDR2 SVGAGI. The CDR3 runs 13 residues. After removal of 5 bases from V and 8 bases from J, the junction contained 6 bases not matched to a gene. The CDR3 DNA follows: TGTGCCAGCAGTAAACGGACAGGGGCAGGCTACACCTTC. Residues: CASSKRTGAGYTF.

The chain recombines TRBV6-5 with TRBJ1-1, with D uncertain. The CDR3 covers 11 residues. V gave up 2 bases and J gave up 8 bases, with 6 bases separating them. The germline V gene encodes CDR1 MNHEY and CDR2 SVGAGI. The CDR3 DNA follows: TGTGCCAGCAGTTACAATAGAGAAGCTTTCTTT. Its translation is CASSYNREAFF.

The genes are TRBV6-5 and TRBJ2-5, with 10 bases matching TRBD2. Germline lookup yields CDR1 MNHEY and CDR2 SVGAGI. The junction had 3 bases not matched to a gene; V was cut back by 1 base and J by 7 bases. This CDR3 region has 14 residues. CDR3 residues: CASSYLAGGGTQYF. The CDR3 DNA is TGTGCCAGCAGTTACTTAGCGGGGGGTGGGACCCAGTACTTC.

This clone has just a few counts. This chain joins TRBV30 and TRBJ2-5, with 8 bases matching TRBD2. CDR1 and CDR2 (germline): GTSNPN, SVGIG (reference sequence). The CDR3 extends over 13 amino acids. J was trimmed by 2 bases and V by 7 bases; bases with no gene match: 6. The CDR3 region has the DNA TGTGCCTTGGGTACTAGCGGTCAAGAGACCCAGTACTTC. Residues: CALGTSGQETQYF.

This clone was picked up a small number of times. The chain has TRBV25-1 and TRBJ2-3; the D is unclear. The V end lost 1 base, the J end lost 2 bases, and 10 bases lay between the germline ends. CDR3 length equals 15 residues. Germline values: CDR1 MGHDK, CDR2 SYGVNS. CDR3 DNA: TGTGCCAGCAGTGAATTAGAAGATTACACAGATACGCAGTATTTT. Translated: CASSELEDYTDTQYF.

Comments on this clone: With only one base between it and a far larger clone, this is likely a read error. The CDR3 is CASSLGVYIDEQFF. For the CDR3, the DNA is TGCGCCAGCAGCTTGGGAGTCTATATCGATGAGCAGTTCTTC. The gene calls are TRBV5-1 and TRBJ2-1; D is unresolved. CDR3 length equals 14 residues. The germline gives CDR1 SGHRS, CDR2 YFSETQ. Trimming took off 0 bases at V and 8 bases at J, with 12 bases between the two ends.

The rearrangement uses TRBV5-6 and TRBJ2-2; 7 positions match TRBD1. V dropped 0 bases and J dropped 5; count of bases not matched to a gene: 1. In germline, CDR1 is SGHDT, CDR2 YYEEEE. The CDR3 is made up of 14 amino acids. This chain's CDR3 is CASSLGQGTGELFF. DNA of the CDR3: TGTGCCAGCAGCTTGGGACAGGGAACCGGGGAGCTGTTTTTT.

This clone was seen repeatedly, ten times or more. This rearrangement joins TRBV10-1 to TRBJ1-5; D is unclear. The ends were cut back, 8 bases at V and 2 bases at J, with 10 bases in the middle. The CDR3 consists of 13 residues. Germline V gene sequence: CDR1 WNHNN, CDR2 SYGVQD (reference sequence). This CDR3 reads CASAKDGNQPQHF. Written as DNA, the CDR3 is TGCGCCAGCGCTAAAGACGGCAATCAGCCCCAGCATTTT.

Comments on this clone: Germline is not matched at one junction end, which may reflect a read error. The chain has TRBV30 and TRBJ1-2; TRBD1 is a possible D gene (6 bases). This CDR3 region has 14 residues. Germline assignment: CDR1 GTSNPN and CDR2 SVGIG (reference sequence). The DNA of the CDR3 is TGCGCCAGCAGCCAAGCACAGGGTGCCTATGGCTACACCTTC. Its protein is CASSQAQGAYGYTF.